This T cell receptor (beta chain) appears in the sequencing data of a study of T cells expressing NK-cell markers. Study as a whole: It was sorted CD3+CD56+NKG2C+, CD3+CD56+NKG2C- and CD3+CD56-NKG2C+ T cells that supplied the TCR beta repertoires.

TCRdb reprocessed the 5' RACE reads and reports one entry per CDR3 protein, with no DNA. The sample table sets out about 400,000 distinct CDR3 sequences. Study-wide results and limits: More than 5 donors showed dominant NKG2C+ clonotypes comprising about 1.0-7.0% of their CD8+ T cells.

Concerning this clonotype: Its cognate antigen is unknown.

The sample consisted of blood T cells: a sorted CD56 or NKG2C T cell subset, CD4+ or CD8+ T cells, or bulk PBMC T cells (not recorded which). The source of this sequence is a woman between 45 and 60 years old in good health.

The CDR3 loop is CASSTSGRIYGYTF. This sequence joins TRBV5-6 and TRBJ1-2; with no DNA, the TCRdb D assignment of TRBD1 cannot be verified. There are 14 residues in the CDR3. In germline, CDR1 is SGHDT, CDR2 YYEEEE.